The 24 T cell receptor beta chains reported below all come from one sample, sequenced in a study of blood T cell repertoires in COVID-19. The method was immunoSEQ multiplex PCR; TCRdb's version includes in-frame clones alone and lacks a portion of them. The table records approximately 280,000 clones, 90% of them present only once. Sequenced: peripheral blood. The receptor set was obtained from a woman in her thirties with COVID-19, enrolled during active disease.

This rearrangement joins TRBV4-2 to TRBJ2-7, with D possibly TRBD1 on 5 matching bases. Germline assignment: CDR1 LGHNA and CDR2 YNFKEQ. Trimming shortened V by 1 base and J by 6 bases, and 16 bases separated the two germline ends. CDR3 size: 15 residues. The CDR3 sequence is CASSQVSAPRGEQYF. Written as DNA, the CDR3 is TGTGCCAGCAGCCAAGTCTCGGCCCCAAGGGGCGAGCAGTACTTC.

Concerning this clone: The junction shows a germline mismatch at one end, possibly a read error. The chain links TRBV7-8 to TRBJ2-5; no firm D call. This CDR3 region has 14 residues. Germline CDR1 and CDR2: SGHVS and FQNEAQ. CDR3 nucleotide sequence: TGTGCCAGCAGCTTAGTTACGCGCCAAGCGACCCAGTACTTC. Translation: CASSLVTRQATQYF.

The genes are TRBV27 and TRBJ1-5, with D perhaps TRBD1 (5 bases). The germline V gene encodes CDR1 MNHEY and CDR2 SMNVEV (reference sequence). The CDR3 consists of 15 residues. Trimming stripped 5 bases from V and 4 bases from J, with 15 bases between. The CDR3 sequence: CASSLIGGSNQPQHF. In DNA form, the CDR3 reads TGTGCCAGCAGTCTAATTGGGGGGTCTAATCAGCCCCAGCATTTT.

The V and J genes are TRBV7-2 and TRBJ1-2; 9 bases match TRBD1. With V trimmed by 0 bases and J by 1 base, 3 bases remained unmatched. CDR1 and CDR2 (germline): SGHTA, FQGNSA. This CDR3 has 16 residues. This CDR3 is CASSLAGTGNNYGYTF. In DNA form, the CDR3 reads TGTGCCAGCAGCTTAGCGGGGACAGGGAATAACTATGGCTACACCTTC.

A remark on this clone: A junction boundary mismatches the germline segment, possibly from a read error. This rearrangement joins TRBV11-2 to TRBJ2-2; TRBD2 aligns across 12 bases. CDR1 is SGHAT, CDR2 FQNNGV, per germline. The CDR3 totals 16 residues. The chain's CDR3 is CASSPWTSGNPGELFF. CDR3 sequence (DNA): TGTGCCAGCAGCCCTTGGACTAGCGGGAACCCCGGGGAGCTGTTTTTT.

V and J are TRBV19 and TRBJ1-1; tentatively, D is TRBD1 (5 bases). Germline V CDR1 and CDR2: LNHDA, SQIVND (reference sequence). The CDR3 sequence is 15 residues long. Trimming stripped 3 bases from V and 0 bases from J, with 11 bases between. The CDR3 sequence is CASSIRGGMNTEAFF. The CDR3 nucleotides are TGTGCCAGTAGTATTAGGGGCGGGATGAACACTGAAGCTTTCTTT.

This sequence joins TRBV3-1 (or the pseudogene TRBV3-2) and TRBJ2-7, with TRBD1 as a possible D gene (5 bases). The CDR3 has 14 residues. CDR1 is LGHDT, CDR2 YNNKEL, per germline (reference sequence). Trimming left V 0 bases short and J 7 bases short, with 13 bases between. For the CDR3, the DNA is TGTGCCAGCAGCCAAGACCACCGGGCAGGGGAGCAGTACTTC. Protein product: CASSQDHRAGEQYF.

This sequence joins TRBV19 and TRBJ2-5; 9 bases line up with TRBD2. The trim removed 3 bases at V and 6 bases at J, leaving 11 bases unmatched. Germline-derived CDR1 and CDR2 are LNHDA and SQIVND (reference sequence). The CDR3 totals 16 residues. CDR3 DNA: TGTGCCAGTAGTATTTCTGGCGGGAGGGCCCGACAGACCCAGTACTTC. Its protein is CASSISGGRARQTQYF. The full variable domain, rest sourced from reference TRBV19 and TRBJ2-5, is DGGITQSPKYLFRKEGQNVTLSCEQNLNHDAMYWYRQDPGQGLRLIYYSQIVNDFQKGDIAEGYSVSREKKESFPLTVTSAQKNPTAFYLCASSISGGRARQTQYFGPGTRLLVL.

The V gene is TRBV6-5, the J gene TRBJ1-4; 10 positions agree with TRBD1. Germline CDR1 and CDR2: MNHEY and SVGAGI. The V gene end was trimmed by 8 bases and the J gene end by 5 bases; junction bases not matched to a gene: 2. CDR3 size: 13 residues. CDR3 in DNA: TGTGCCAGCGCGACAGGGGGCAATGAAAAACTGTTTTTT. Protein sequence: CASATGGNEKLFF.

The rearrangement joins TRBV7-2 to TRBJ2-3; TRBD2 might be the D (6 bases). The CDR3 extends over 13 amino acids. V was trimmed by 6 bases and J by 4 bases, leaving 11 bases between them. CDR1 is SGHTA and CDR2 is FQGNSA in the germline V gene. The chain's CDR3 is CASSTPGADTQYF. In nucleotides, the CDR3 is TGTGCCAGCAGTACCCCGGGGGCAGATACGCAGTATTTT.

The chain employs TRBV19 and TRBJ1-1; 7 bases line up with TRBD1. V dropped 8 bases and J dropped 1; count of bases not matched to a gene: 13. The CDR3 contains 16 residues. Germline CDR1 reads LNHDA; CDR2 reads SQIVND (reference sequence). CDR3 nucleotides: TGTGCCAGTTCCCTACTGACAGGGCTGGGGAACACTGAAGCTTTCTTT. Translation gives CASSLLTGLGNTEAFF. The whole variable domain, filled in from reference TRBV19 and TRBJ1-1, reads DGGITQSPKYLFRKEGQNVTLSCEQNLNHDAMYWYRQDPGQGLRLIYYSQIVNDFQKGDIAEGYSVSREKKESFPLTVTSAQKNPTAFYLCASSLLTGLGNTEAFFGQGTRLTVV.

The chain employs TRBV4-1 and TRBJ2-1; TRBD2 matches 9 bases. Germline CDR1 MGHRA, CDR2 YSYEKL. Trimming cost V 3 bases and J 4 bases; bases outside gene matches: 7. The CDR3 runs 16 residues. CDR3 DNA sequence: TGCGCCAGCAGCCATCTAGCGGGAAGCTTGTACAATGAGCAGTTCTTC. Translation: CASSHLAGSLYNEQFF.

The chain combines TRBV7-3 with TRBJ1-4; 8 nucleotides align to TRBD1. CDR3 length: 15 residues. V was clipped by 1 base and J by 6 bases; unmatched bases: 4. From germline, CDR1 is SGHTA and CDR2 FQGTGA. The CDR3 sequence is CASSLRGQGDEKLFF. In DNA form, the CDR3 reads TGTGCCAGCAGCTTAAGAGGACAGGGAGATGAAAAACTGTTTTTT.

The gene calls are TRBV7-3 and TRBJ1-2; weak D call: TRBD1 (6 bases). The V end was cut by 3 bases, the J end by 8 bases, with 16 bases between. This CDR3 is 14 amino acids long. Looked up from germline, CDR1 is SGHTA and CDR2 is FQGTGA. CDR3 amino acids: CASSLYQGPGGYTF. The CDR3 DNA is TGTGCCAGCAGCTTGTACCAGGGGCCCGGGGGCTACACCTTC.

V usage is TRBV30 and J usage is TRBJ2-5; D may be TRBD1 (6 bases). CDR1 is GTSNPN and CDR2 is SVGIG in the germline V gene (reference sequence). V was clipped by 5 bases and J by 7 bases, with 14 bases between them. This CDR3 is 12 amino acids long. The CDR3 DNA reads TGTGCCTGGGACAGGAACACGGGGACCCAGTACTTC. Amino acids: CAWDRNTGTQYF.

The chain combines TRBV27 with TRBJ2-7; a possible D gene is TRBD2 (5 bases). V lost 2 bases to trimming and J lost 5 bases, with 10 bases between them. Germline V gives CDR1 MNHEY, CDR2 SMNVEV (reference sequence). CDR3 length: 13 amino acids. CDR3 in DNA: TGTGCCAGCAGTTTAAGTGGAGGAAACGAGCAGTACTTC. It yields the protein CASSLSGGNEQYF.

CDR3 in DNA: TGTGCCAGCAGCGTAGATAGCGCGCCCTCCTACGAGCAGTACTTC. As protein: CASSVDSAPSYEQYF. V gene TRBV9 combines with J gene TRBJ2-7; possible D gene TRBD2, 5 bases. CDR1 SGDLS and CDR2 YYNGEE come from the germline V gene. V lost 0 bases and J lost 0, with 10 bases in between. There are 15 residues in the CDR3.

The V gene is TRBV4-1, the J gene TRBJ1-5; no firm D call. This CDR3 comprises 15 residues. The V gene lost 0 bases and the J gene lost 0 bases, with 6 bases spanning the gap. Germline lookup yields CDR1 MGHRA and CDR2 YSYEKL. CDR3 in amino acids: CASSQDRDSNQPQHF. DNA of the CDR3: TGCGCCAGCAGCCAAGATCGGGATAGCAATCAGCCCCAGCATTTT.

This clone appeared once. The genes are TRBV2 and TRBJ2-3, with no clear D. Trimming stripped 4 bases from V and 2 bases from J, with 4 bases between. CDR3 size: 12 residues. CDR1 and CDR2 from the germline V gene are SNHLY and FYNNEI. CDR3 nucleotides: TGTGCCAGCAGTGCTTTCACAGATACGCAGTATTTT. It translates to CASSAFTDTQYF.

This clone occurred once. The chain joins TRBV6-1 to TRBJ2-1, with 7 positions matching TRBD2. Germline CDR1 reads MNHNS; CDR2 reads SASEGT. The CDR3 is 15 residues long. V was clipped by 2 bases and J by 2 bases; unmatched bases: 3. CDR3 nucleotides: TGTGCCAGCAGTGAAATTGGGACTACCTACAATGAGCAGTTCTTC. Encoded protein: CASSEIGTTYNEQFF.

As for this clone: This sample includes further DNA sequences coding for the same CDR3. The rearrangement joins TRBV5-1 to TRBJ1-1; D perhaps matches TRBD1 (6 bases). V was clipped by 4 bases and J by 1 base, with 11 bases between them. CDR1 SGHRS and CDR2 YFSETQ come from the germline V gene. The CDR3 is made up of 14 amino acids. CDR3 amino acids: CASSPQQGNTEAFF. As DNA, the CDR3 is TGCGCCAGCAGCCCTCAACAGGGGAACACTGAAGCTTTCTTT.

The chain links TRBV25-1 to TRBJ2-5, with unresolved D. CDR1 is MGHDK and CDR2 is SYGVNS in the germline V gene. This CDR3 comprises 14 residues. V lost 1 base, J lost 1 base, and 7 bases lay in between. The CDR3 sequence: CASSELGSQETQYF. CDR3 in DNA: TGTGCCAGCAGTGAATTGGGCAGCCAAGAGACCCAGTACTTC.

This sequence joins TRBV29-1 and TRBJ2-5; 8 bases fit TRBD1. The CDR3 covers 14 residues. Per germline, CDR1 SQVTM and CDR2 ANQGSEA. With V trimmed by 6 bases and J by 5 bases, 11 bases remained unmatched. CDR3: CSVSPTGVGETQYF. In DNA, the CDR3 is TGCAGCGTGAGCCCGACAGGGGTGGGGGAGACCCAGTACTTC.

The rearrangement uses TRBV9 and TRBJ2-7; 8 bases are shared with TRBD1. The germline gives CDR1 SGDLS, CDR2 YYNGEE. This CDR3 contains 16 residues. The trim removed 0 bases at V and 3 bases at J, leaving 8 bases unmatched. The CDR3 DNA follows: TGTGCCAGCAGCGTAGGGGGGGACAGGCGGGGCTACGAGCAGTACTTC. Its protein product is CASSVGGDRRGYEQYF.